The T cell receptor (beta chain) under discussion was sequenced for a study of T-cell memory formation after mild COVID-19. Looking at the study overall: Largely, the TCR clusters proved donor specific. Regarding the study as a whole: A balance of CD4 and CD8 characterized clones contracting day 15 to 85, whereas later expanders leaned CD4+. Proof of SARS-CoV-2 specificity was absent for the second-wave clones that crested on day 37. CD4+ clones that contracted lay mainly in CM and EM; CD8+ ones lay in EMRA.

TCRdb re-analysed the 5' RACE reads in MiXCR, keeping a single row per CDR3 protein. The data show hundreds of thousands of distinct CDR3 sequences, with about 16% seen just once and 3% to 4.5% held by the top ten. On this clonotype: Antigen unknown.

The V end lost 1 base, the J end lost 5 bases, and 9 bases lay between the germline ends. The germline V gene encodes CDR1 SGHTA and CDR2 FQGNSA. The CDR3 spans 15 residues. The chain couples TRBV7-2 to TRBJ1-6; D gene unclear. Source material: PBMCs or a T cell subset sorted from them (not recorded which). This receptor was obtained from a young man who had mild COVID-19 (a few samples of this study predate the infection). Cell type and time point are not known. CDR3 amino acids: CASSLGGGDNSPLHF. The CDR3 DNA reads as TGTGCCAGCAGCTTAGGGGGTGGGGATAATTCACCCCTCCACTTT. Looking up the rest from reference TRBV7-2 and TRBJ1-6 gives the full variable domain: GAGVSQSPSNKVTEKGKDVELRCDPISGHTALYWYRQSLGQGLEFLIYFQGNSAPDKSGLPSDRFSAERTGGSVSTLTIQRTQQEDSAVYLCASSLGGGDNSPLHFGNGTRLTVT.